This is a list of T cell receptor beta chains from one sample in a study of beta chain features in type 1 diabetes. The repertoire was sequenced with immunoSEQ multiplex PCR; TCRdb's copy has only in-frame clones and lacks some. The sample includes 160,000 or so clones, 11% seen only once; the top ten take about 2.1%. The specimen was central memory CD4+ T cells from blood. The receptor source for this set is a man aged 18 to 30 in good health. Both conserved end residues are part of each CDR3. The order of the fields is V gene, J gene, CDR3 protein.

v_call: TRBV6-5; j_call: TRBJ2-3; cdr3_aa: CASSYSRDSSTDTQYF
v_call: TRBV9; j_call: TRBJ1-3; cdr3_aa: CASSPPGRGGNTIYF
v_call: TRBV10-3; j_call: TRBJ2-7; cdr3_aa: CAISEQVSTYEQYF
v_call: TRBV5-1; j_call: TRBJ2-5; cdr3_aa: CASSSRDTQETQYF
v_call: TRBV7-2; j_call: TRBJ1-4; cdr3_aa: CASSLSAGQYEKLFF
v_call: TRBV5-5; j_call: TRBJ1-4; cdr3_aa: CASSQDRTSNEKLFF
v_call: TRBV7-2; j_call: TRBJ2-3; cdr3_aa: CASSPMSNTDTQYF
v_call: TRBV18; j_call: TRBJ2-1; cdr3_aa: CASSLRTGSSYNEQFF
v_call: TRBV28; j_call: TRBJ2-7; cdr3_aa: CASSFGYEQYF
v_call: TRBV7-6; j_call: TRBJ2-7; cdr3_aa: CASSKEGAREQYF
v_call: TRBV4-2; j_call: TRBJ2-7; cdr3_aa: CASSQDKASSYEQYF
v_call: TRBV5-1; j_call: TRBJ2-7; cdr3_aa: CASSVEAGGRYEQYF
v_call: TRBV6-5; j_call: TRBJ1-1; cdr3_aa: CASSYRGNPDAFF
v_call: TRBV2; j_call: TRBJ2-1; cdr3_aa: CASSALPYGDEQFF
v_call: TRBV7-2; j_call: TRBJ2-1; cdr3_aa: CASSLMSDRRGNEQFF
v_call: TRBV9; j_call: TRBJ2-3; cdr3_aa: CASSVDQGPTDTQYF
v_call: TRBV28; j_call: TRBJ1-2; cdr3_aa: CASSSSGTRFGYTF
v_call: TRBV7-2; j_call: TRBJ2-3; cdr3_aa: CASSLVRHRTDTQYF
v_call: TRBV5-1; j_call: TRBJ2-7; cdr3_aa: CASSGRDEQYF
v_call: TRBV23-1; j_call: TRBJ2-3; cdr3_aa: CASSGRYF
v_call: TRBV19; j_call: TRBJ2-5; cdr3_aa: CASSIWGPGRETQYF
v_call: TRBV5-4; j_call: TRBJ2-5; cdr3_aa: CASSLNEGGETQYF
v_call: TRBV6-6; j_call: TRBJ2-2; cdr3_aa: CASIRLGSRKTGELFF
v_call: TRBV18; j_call: TRBJ2-7; cdr3_aa: CASSPPRGTGGAGEQYF
v_call: TRBV11-1; j_call: TRBJ1-3; cdr3_aa: CASSLGRSGNTIYF
v_call: TRBV4-2; j_call: TRBJ2-2; cdr3_aa: CASSQVAGAGTGELFF
v_call: TRBV6-5; j_call: TRBJ2-3; cdr3_aa: CASSPARRHTDTQYF
v_call: TRBV9; j_call: TRBJ1-3; cdr3_aa: CASSVEVAAHSGNTIYF
v_call: TRBV29-1; j_call: TRBJ2-7; cdr3_aa: CSVDAGGNYEQYF
v_call: TRBV6-5; j_call: TRBJ2-5; cdr3_aa: CASSLGRKQETQYF
v_call: TRBV10-3; j_call: TRBJ2-7; cdr3_aa: CAIKGGQGSYEQYF
v_call: TRBV2; j_call: TRBJ2-1; cdr3_aa: CASSGRRRGGLYNEQFF
v_call: TRBV4-2; j_call: TRBJ1-6; cdr3_aa: CASSQDRPSSYNSPLHF
v_call: TRBV7-2; j_call: TRBJ2-5; cdr3_aa: CASSPGQKETQYF
v_call: TRBV4-1; j_call: TRBJ2-7; cdr3_aa: CASGLEQYF
v_call: TRBV28; j_call: TRBJ2-4; cdr3_aa: CGSGSGGTKNIQYF
v_call: TRBV9; j_call: TRBJ2-1; cdr3_aa: CASSVDSLNEQFF
v_call: TRBV5-1; j_call: TRBJ1-2; cdr3_aa: CASSLASKGGYTF
v_call: TRBV4-3; j_call: TRBJ1-1; cdr3_aa: CASSLEQGANTEAFF
v_call: TRBV9; j_call: TRBJ2-3; cdr3_aa: CASSVGGAPDTQYF
v_call: TRBV27; j_call: TRBJ2-7; cdr3_aa: CASSLPQEEGASYEQYF
v_call: TRBV7-2; j_call: TRBJ1-5; cdr3_aa: CASSSSSNQPQHF
v_call: TRBV2; j_call: TRBJ2-4; cdr3_aa: CASRRTGGAKNIQYF
v_call: TRBV7-6; j_call: TRBJ2-6; cdr3_aa: CASSSRSGANVLTF
v_call: TRBV11-2; j_call: TRBJ2-5; cdr3_aa: CASSLGSGTSQETQYF
v_call: TRBV5-4; j_call: TRBJ2-1; cdr3_aa: CASSLPGAPNEQFF
v_call: TRBV4-3; j_call: TRBJ2-7; cdr3_aa: CASSRGDPGGPYEQYF
v_call: TRBV2; j_call: TRBJ2-7; cdr3_aa: CASSDWGAGSYEQYF
v_call: TRBV29-1; j_call: TRBJ1-5; cdr3_aa: CSASGGDGSNQPQHF
v_call: TRBV4-2; j_call: TRBJ2-5; cdr3_aa: CASGEASGGKTQYF
v_call: TRBV5-1; j_call: TRBJ2-2; cdr3_aa: CASSLQGNGNGELFF
v_call: TRBV7-2; j_call: TRBJ1-4; cdr3_aa: CASSLAGQSNEKLFF
v_call: TRBV21-1; j_call: TRBJ2-7; cdr3_aa: CASKPRGSVQYF
v_call: TRBV29-1; j_call: TRBJ2-3; cdr3_aa: CSVETGDLPDTQYF
v_call: TRBV7-6; j_call: TRBJ1-1; cdr3_aa: CASSSSTGNTEAFF